The 3 T cell receptor beta chains below were found in one sample sequenced in a study of shared clonotypes between healthy human individuals. Naive CD8 cells, CD45RO-negative and positively selected for CCR7, excluded terminally differentiated effector memory CD45RA+ cells. Profiling relied on immunoSEQ multiplex PCR, and the TCRdb table lists in-frame clones only, not all of them. The profile shows more than 500,000 clones, 90% to 95% of them singletons. Input material: naive CD8+ T cells sorted from blood. The receptors were gathered from a woman in her thirties in good health.

This chain connects TRBV29-1 to TRBJ1-1; perhaps TRBD1 as D (5 bases). The CDR3 runs to 10 residues. CDR1 is SQVTM, CDR2 ANQGSEA, per germline. With 4 bases removed from V and 7 bases from J, the gap between germline ends came to 7 bases. CDR3 DNA sequence: TGCAGCGTTGTAGGGGATGAAGCTTTCTTT. Protein: CSVVGDEAFF.

The chain recombines TRBV7-9 with TRBJ2-2; D call uncertain. Germline V gene sequence: CDR1 SEHNR, CDR2 FQNEAQ (reference sequence). This CDR3 region has 12 residues. Between the trimmed V and J ends, which lost 1 base and 9 bases, there was a span of 6 bases. The CDR3 DNA follows: TGTGCCAGCAGCTTAGAACGGTGGGAGCTGTTTTTT. Translated: CASSLERWELFF.

The V and J genes are TRBV13 and TRBJ1-4; TRBD1 might be the D (5 bases). The germline V gene has CDR1 PRHDT and CDR2 FYEKMQ (reference sequence). The CDR3 has 17 amino acids. V lost 8 bases and J lost 0, with 19 bases in between. The CDR3 here is CASAKVEGNSTNEKLFF. The CDR3 DNA follows: TGTGCCAGCGCTAAGGTGGAGGGGAACTCAACTAATGAAAAACTGTTTTTT.